Presented here are 25 T cell receptor beta chains from one specimen sequenced in a study of blood T cells in healthy people across ages. Through a sample-barcoded 5' primer and a J-beta primer mix, a second PCR was run for about 7 to 12 cycles. TCRdb reprocessed the 5' RACE reads with MiXCR, giving one entry per CDR3 protein. The repertoire holds roughly 1,000,000 distinct CDR3 sequences, approximately 25% seen once, with 0.75% in the top ten. These same data were also listed under a study on T cells of mothers and their children.

Sequencing was carried out using blood. The receptors were gathered from a girl aged 2-10 years in good health.

V is TRBV7-9 and J is TRBJ1-2; D is uncertain. Trimming cost V 5 bases and J 7 bases, with 14 bases left between them. Germline V gene lookup returns CDR1 SEHNR and CDR2 FQNEAQ (reference sequence). This CDR3 is built from 13 residues. CDR3: CASSEDVPGGYTF. CDR3 in DNA: TGTGCCAGCAGCGAGGATGTTCCTGGTGGCTACACCTTC.

This sequence joins TRBV6-5 and TRBJ2-7; 10 bases line up with TRBD2. Germline V gives CDR1 MNHEY, CDR2 SVGAGI. This CDR3 has 17 residues. V shed 2 bases and J 7 bases; nucleotides not matched to a gene: 14. The CDR3 DNA follows: TGTGCCAGCAGTTACCGGTGGACTAGCGGCGCCCTGATGGAGCAGTACTTC. Protein product: CASSYRWTSGALMEQYF.

This clonotype has a handful of counts. This sequence joins TRBV4-1 and TRBJ2-1; TRBD2 might be the D (6 bases). V dropped 0 bases and J dropped 1 base, with 19 bases sitting between them. The CDR3 length is 19 residues. CDR1 MGHRA and CDR2 YSYEKL come from the germline V gene. CDR3 protein: CASSQERGWRGSSYNEQFF. Here the CDR3 DNA reads TGCGCCAGCAGCCAAGAACGTGGGTGGCGGGGAAGTTCCTACAATGAGCAGTTCTTC.

This sequence joins TRBV7-9 and TRBJ2-5; possibly TRBD1 or TRBD2 for D (6 bases each). Trimming left V 5 bases short and J 5 bases short, with 18 bases between. Germline lookup yields CDR1 SEHNR and CDR2 FQNEAQ (reference sequence). This CDR3 has 15 residues. CDR3 bases: TGTGCCAGCAGCCCTAGCCAGGGGCGGGGTGAGACCCAGTACTTC. It codes for CASSPSQGRGETQYF.

The V gene is TRBV28, the J gene TRBJ2-7; 10 nucleotides match TRBD1. The trim removed 10 bases at V and 2 bases at J, leaving 8 bases unmatched. This CDR3 is 14 amino acids long. Germline values: CDR1 MDHEN, CDR2 SYDVKM. The chain's CDR3 is CATHGDRGPYEQYF. CDR3 DNA sequence: TGTGCCACCCACGGGGACAGGGGTCCCTACGAGCAGTACTTC. The whole variable domain, remainder taken from reference TRBV28 and TRBJ2-7, is DVKVTQSSRYLVKRTGEKVFLECVQDMDHENMFWYRQDPGLGLRLIYFSYDVKMKEKGDIPEGYSVSREKKERFSLILESASTNQTSMYLCATHGDRGPYEQYFGPGTRLTVT.

The V call is TRBV12-3 or TRBV12-4, the J call TRBJ1-2; D is ambiguous. Trimming removed 6 bases from V and 0 bases from J, with 11 bases in between. CDR3 size: 14 residues. CDR3 sequence reads: CASSPLEPNYGYTF. The CDR3 DNA sequence: TGTGCCAGCAGCCCCCTTGAACCTAACTATGGCTACACCTTC.

This clonotype appeared a few times. V and J are TRBV7-9 and TRBJ1-3; D is perhaps TRBD1 (5 bases). The V gene lost 7 bases and the J gene lost 3 bases, with 16 bases spanning the gap. CDR1 and CDR2 (germline): SEHNR, FQNEAQ (reference sequence). The CDR3 is 15 amino acids. CDR3 bases: TGTGCCAGCACCCTGTCGGGGGTCGTTGGAAACACCATATATTTT. Its translation: CASTLSGVVGNTIYF.

This clonotype was observed a handful of times. This chain uses TRBV6-2 or TRBV6-3 with TRBJ2-7; 9 bases fit TRBD2. V lost 5 bases to trimming and J lost 2 bases; unmatched junction nucleotides: 7. CDR1 MNHEY and CDR2 SVGEGT come from the germline V gene. There are 15 residues in the CDR3. CDR3 sequence (DNA): TGTGCCAGCAGTGCGCCGGGACTAGCACCCTACGAGCAGTACTTC. Translation gives CASSAPGLAPYEQYF.

V usage is TRBV7-3 and J usage is TRBJ2-3, with a weak D call TRBD2 (9 bases). There are 15 residues in the CDR3. The germline V gene encodes CDR1 SGHTA and CDR2 FQGTGA. V lost 4 bases to trimming and J lost 5 bases, with 16 bases between them. As DNA, the CDR3 is TGTGCCAGCAGCTCAGGGGGCGGGAGGGGAGATACGCAGTATTTT. Translating it yields CASSSGGGRGDTQYF.

This clonotype was counted between two and nine times. The rearrangement links TRBV20-1 to TRBJ1-4; D perhaps matches TRBD1 (6 bases). The CDR3 contains 13 residues. The V and J ends lost 6 bases and 8 bases respectively, with 16 bases between them. Germline V gives CDR1 DFQATT, CDR2 SNEGSKA (reference sequence). The CDR3 sequence: CSAEDRLWEKLFF. The CDR3 coding sequence is TGCAGTGCGGAGGACAGACTGTGGGAAAAACTGTTTTTT.

The rearrangement joins TRBV7-2 to TRBJ1-4; TRBD1 agrees at 10 bases. The J segment lost 0 bases and the V segment lost 5 bases, leaving 9 bases of the junction unmatched. This CDR3 region has 18 residues. Germline assignment: CDR1 SGHTA and CDR2 FQGNSA. Here the CDR3 DNA reads TGTGCCAGCAGCCCCGGGACAGGGGTTGGGGCAACTAATGAAAAACTGTTTTTT. Its translation: CASSPGTGVGATNEKLFF.

The chain uses TRBV5-6 and TRBJ2-4; D gene ambiguous. Trimming removed 0 bases at V and 4 bases at J, with 17 bases between. Germline-derived CDR1 and CDR2 are SGHDT and YYEEEE. There are 17 residues in the CDR3. The DNA for the CDR3 is TGTGCCAGCAGCTTGGCCAGAGCAGGCCCAGGAAAAAACATTCAGTACTTC. Residues: CASSLARAGPGKNIQYF.

This clonotype showed up just a few times. The rearrangement links TRBV28 to TRBJ2-5, with D perhaps given as TRBD1 or TRBD2 (5 bases each). The tail of the sequence fits TRBJ2-7 better, so the J call may be wrong. This CDR3 is built from 16 residues. Per germline, CDR1 MDHEN and CDR2 SYDVKM. The CDR3 DNA reads as TGTGCCAGCTCTGGAGGTCGGACATCTCTTTCCCACGAGCAGTACTTC. Translated: CASSGGRTSLSHEQYF.

This clonotype was picked up a small number of times. A much more abundant neighbour one base away suggests this may be a read error. The genes are TRBV9 and TRBJ1-1; 11 bases align to TRBD1. Germline V gives CDR1 SGDLS, CDR2 YYNGEE. The CDR3 loop spans 20 amino acids. CDR3 in amino acids: CASSAAISPGQGDMNTEAYF. The CDR3 nucleotides are TGTGCCAGCAGCGCGGCCATTTCCCCGGGACAGGGGGATATGAACACTGAAGCTTACTTT.

The chain combines TRBV12-3 or TRBV12-4 with TRBJ2-5; D is tentatively TRBD1 or TRBD2 (6 bases each). The CDR3 covers 14 residues. The V end was cut by 5 bases, the J end by 5 bases, with 15 bases between. The CDR3 loop reads CASSELRDKETQYF. The DNA of the CDR3 is TGTGCCAGCAGTGAACTGCGGGACAAGGAGACCCAGTACTTC.

CDR3 in DNA: TGCAGCGTTGACCTCAGGGCTGGAAACACCATATATTTT. Amino acids: CSVDLRAGNTIYF. This chain connects TRBV29-1 to TRBJ1-3; D possibly corresponds to TRBD1 (5 bases). The ends were cut back, 3 bases at V and 2 bases at J, with 8 bases in the middle. The germline CDR1 and CDR2 sequences are SQVTM and ANQGSEA. This CDR3 comprises 13 residues.

The J gene is TRBJ1-1, the V gene TRBV20-1; TRBD1 is a possible D gene (5 bases). The CDR3 has 14 amino acids. The V end was cut by 2 bases, the J end by 2 bases, with 12 bases between. Germline V gene lookup returns CDR1 DFQATT and CDR2 SNEGSKA (reference sequence). The CDR3 spells CSARPGGGNTEAFF. DNA of the CDR3: TGCAGTGCTAGACCCGGGGGTGGTAACACTGAAGCTTTCTTT.

The gene calls are TRBV7-9 and TRBJ2-6, with D perhaps matching TRBD1 or TRBD2 (5 bases each). The V end was cut by 0 bases, the J end by 4 bases, with 13 bases between. Germline CDR1 and CDR2: SEHNR and FQNEAQ (reference sequence). CDR3 length equals 17 residues. CDR3 protein: CASSLAGVPRGANVLTF. For the CDR3, the DNA is TGTGCCAGCAGCTTAGCGGGGGTGCCACGCGGGGCCAACGTCCTGACTTTC.

There are many counts of this clonotype. The chain joins TRBV20-1 to TRBJ1-5; maybe TRBD1 (5 bases). Germline-derived CDR1 and CDR2 are DFQATT and SNEGSKA (reference sequence). Trimming stripped 4 bases from V and 2 bases from J, with 12 bases between. This CDR3 region has 14 residues. CDR3 bases: TGCAGTGCTACCTTGGGGGGAGGCAATCAGCCCCAGCATTTT. Its translation: CSATLGGGNQPQHF.

The table lists this clonotype with a few counts. V is TRBV4-1 and J is TRBJ1-5; maybe TRBD1 (6 bases). Germline values: CDR1 MGHRA, CDR2 YSYEKL. V was shortened by 4 bases and J by 2 bases, with 15 bases between the two germline ends. The CDR3 covers 16 residues. CDR3 residues: CASSRDPGERNQPQHF. As DNA, the CDR3 is TGCGCCAGCAGCCGAGACCCAGGGGAGCGCAATCAGCCCCAGCATTTT.

A few counts support this clonotype. The chain has TRBV3-1 and TRBJ2-1, with 8 bases fitting TRBD2. CDR1 and CDR2 from the germline V gene are LGHDT and YNNKEL (reference sequence). There are 16 residues in the CDR3. V was clipped by 0 bases and J by 8 bases; unmatched bases: 9. CDR3 sequence reads: CASSQDISGRTDEQFF. CDR3 DNA: TGTGCCAGCAGCCAAGATATCAGCGGGAGAACCGATGAGCAGTTCTTC.

Of note for this clonotype: A junction boundary mismatches the germline segment, possibly from a read error. CDR3 nucleotides: TGTGCCACCAGTTCGGGACAGGGTGGCCCCGCTAATGAAAAACTGCCTTTT. Protein sequence: CATSSGQGGPANEKLPF. The chain uses TRBV24-1 and TRBJ1-4, with TRBD1 identical over 9 bases. The CDR3 totals 17 residues. In germline, CDR1 is KGHDR, CDR2 SFDVKD.

The chain is built from TRBV7-9 and TRBJ2-7, with D possibly called TRBD1 or TRBD2 (5 bases each). CDR1 and CDR2 (germline): SEHNR, FQNEAQ (reference sequence). Trimming removed 4 bases at V and 6 bases at J, with 16 bases between. The CDR3 is 14 amino acids. This CDR3 is CASSSPGRYVEQYF. CDR3 in DNA: TGTGCCAGCAGCTCCCCGGGACGATACGTCGAGCAGTACTTC.

Note on this clonotype: It may be a read error: a sequence one base away is much more abundant. The chain recombines TRBV4-2 with TRBJ2-7; TRBD2 might be the D (5 bases). Looked up from germline, CDR1 is LGHNA and CDR2 is YNFKEQ. There are 14 residues in the CDR3. CDR3 in DNA: TGTGCCAGCAGCCCCCGGGAAAACTCCCACGAGCAGTACTTC. It codes for CASSPRENSHEQYF.

Concerning this clonotype itself: Germline is not matched at one junction end, which may reflect a read error. The CDR3 coding sequence is TGCAGTGCTAAGCCCCCGGGACAGAAAATGAACACTGAGGCTTTCTTT. It encodes CSAKPPGQKMNTEAFF. The V call is TRBV20-1, the J call TRBJ1-1, with 7 bases matching TRBD1. The CDR3 has 16 residues. Germline CDR1 reads DFQATT; CDR2 reads SNEGSKA (reference sequence).